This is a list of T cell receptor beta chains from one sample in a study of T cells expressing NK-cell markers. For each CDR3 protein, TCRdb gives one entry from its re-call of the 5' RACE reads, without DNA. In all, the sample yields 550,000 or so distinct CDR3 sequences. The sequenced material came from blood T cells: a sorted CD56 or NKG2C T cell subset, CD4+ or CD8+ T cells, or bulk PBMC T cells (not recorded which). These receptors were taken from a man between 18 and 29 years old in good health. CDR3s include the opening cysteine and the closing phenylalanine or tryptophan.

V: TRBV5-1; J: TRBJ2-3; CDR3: CASAGGLTDTQYF
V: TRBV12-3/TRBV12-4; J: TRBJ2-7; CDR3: CASSLRTLGTRLGYEQYF
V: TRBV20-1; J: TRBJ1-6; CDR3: CSARGGRADNSPLHF
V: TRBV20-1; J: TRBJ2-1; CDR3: CSARPLLAGPSNEQFF
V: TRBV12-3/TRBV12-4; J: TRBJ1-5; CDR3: CASTKSLVGQPQHF
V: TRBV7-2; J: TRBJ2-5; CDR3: CASSKRRETQYF
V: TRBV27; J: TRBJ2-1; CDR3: CASSRDSTYNEQFF
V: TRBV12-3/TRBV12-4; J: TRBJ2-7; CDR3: CASSLVTEIVYEQYF
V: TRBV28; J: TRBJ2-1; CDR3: CASRNNPGTSGLSYNEQFF
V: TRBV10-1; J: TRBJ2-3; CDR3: CASSEGQLVGDTQYF
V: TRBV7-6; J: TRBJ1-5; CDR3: CASSLEGGRPNQPQHF
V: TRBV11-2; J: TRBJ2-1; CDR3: CSSRGPGYNEQFF
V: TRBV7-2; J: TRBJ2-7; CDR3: CASSLSTEYEQYF
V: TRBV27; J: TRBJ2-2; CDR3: CASSKRRVSGELFF
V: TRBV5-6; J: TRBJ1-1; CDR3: CASSLVRGNTEAFF
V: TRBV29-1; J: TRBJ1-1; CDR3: CSVGGTGGPKAFF
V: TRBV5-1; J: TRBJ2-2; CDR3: CASSFPGKGGVTGELFF
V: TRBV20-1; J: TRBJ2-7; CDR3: CSARPTDSYEQYF
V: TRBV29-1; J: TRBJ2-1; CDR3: CSVEDGRGLAGYEQFF
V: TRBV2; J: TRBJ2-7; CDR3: CASRAPGGVEQYF
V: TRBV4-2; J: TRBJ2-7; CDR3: CASSQGGGTSSYEQYF
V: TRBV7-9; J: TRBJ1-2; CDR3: CASRGQGWNYGYTF
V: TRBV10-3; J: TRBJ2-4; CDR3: CAITPLAGDQNIQYF
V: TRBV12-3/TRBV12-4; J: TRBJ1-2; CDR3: CASSRTGGAEDYGYTF
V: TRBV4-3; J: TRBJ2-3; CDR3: CASSQVIGGGPRDTQYF
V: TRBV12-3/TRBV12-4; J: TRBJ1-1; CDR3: CASRYGTSMNTEAFF
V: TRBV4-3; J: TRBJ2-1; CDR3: CASSQDGIAGGMNEQFF
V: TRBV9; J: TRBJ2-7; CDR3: CASSVDGFSYEQYF
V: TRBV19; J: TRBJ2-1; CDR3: CASSIDFGYNEQFF
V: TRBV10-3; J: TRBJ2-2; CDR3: CAISEWSGARGTGELFF
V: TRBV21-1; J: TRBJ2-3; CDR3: CASIPQGAKLSTDTQYF
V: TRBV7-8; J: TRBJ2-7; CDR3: CASSLFGRTSGRAYEQYF
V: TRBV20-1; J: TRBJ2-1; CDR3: CSATGILIPYNEQFF
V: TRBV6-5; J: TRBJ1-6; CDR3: CASSSPGPLHF
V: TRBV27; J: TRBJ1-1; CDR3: CASSFYRDLNTEAFF
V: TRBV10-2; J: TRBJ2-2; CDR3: CASSERGLARNGELFF
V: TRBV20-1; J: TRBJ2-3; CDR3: CSAPKRITDTQYF
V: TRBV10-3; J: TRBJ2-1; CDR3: CAISDWGTLSNEQFF
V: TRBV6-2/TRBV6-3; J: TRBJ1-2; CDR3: CASSYQLSYGYTF
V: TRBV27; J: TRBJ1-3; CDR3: CASSPSGRSGNTIYF
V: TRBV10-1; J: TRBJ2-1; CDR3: CASSGTGGSNEQFF
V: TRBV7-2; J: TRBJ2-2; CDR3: CASSLLAGYTGELFF